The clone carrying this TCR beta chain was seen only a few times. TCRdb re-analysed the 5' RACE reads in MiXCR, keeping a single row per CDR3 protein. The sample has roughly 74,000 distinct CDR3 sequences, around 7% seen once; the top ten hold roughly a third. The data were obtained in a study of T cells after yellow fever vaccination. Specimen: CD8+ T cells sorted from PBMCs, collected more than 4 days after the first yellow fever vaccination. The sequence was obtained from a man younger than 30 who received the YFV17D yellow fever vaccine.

Here the CDR3 DNA reads TGTGCCAGCAGCTTTCAAGCGGGGGGCAACTCGGAGACCCAGTACTTC. Translation: CASSFQAGGNSETQYF. V gene TRBV7-9 combines with J gene TRBJ2-5; TRBD2 aligns across 9 bases. After removal of 3 bases from V and 5 bases from J, the junction contained 10 bases not matched to a gene. The CDR3 is made up of 16 amino acids. From germline, CDR1 is SEHNR and CDR2 FQNEAQ (reference sequence).